Below are 29 T cell receptor beta chains sequenced from a single sample in a study of T cell repertoires in cytomegalovirus infection. TCRdb passed the reads through MiXCR, listing each CDR3 protein once. Among around 280,000 distinct CDR3 sequences listed, roughly a tenth were seen once. Sequences were obtained from PBMCs. These receptors were obtained from a human donor in good health (CMV status not recorded). Some clones in this sample may be carry-over from other donors' samples.

This clonotype was picked up many times. J is TRBJ2-2 and V is TRBV2; 8 nucleotides align to TRBD1. Trimming removed 7 bases from V and 2 bases from J; junction bases left unmatched: 6. This CDR3 contains 15 residues. Germline V CDR1 and CDR2: SNHLY, FYNNEI. The CDR3: CASIRAGGNTGELFF. The CDR3, as DNA: TGTGCCAGCATTCGGGCAGGGGGCAACACCGGGGAGCTGTTTTTT.

The CDR3: CSARDEGGLVVDEQFF. DNA for the CDR3: TGCAGTGCTAGAGATGAGGGGGGACTAGTTGTAGATGAGCAGTTCTTC. The rearrangement links TRBV20-1 to TRBJ2-1; 8 bases are a match to TRBD2. J lost 8 bases, V lost 0 bases, and 12 bases had no gene match. The CDR3 runs to 16 residues. Per the germline V gene, CDR1 is DFQATT and CDR2 is SNEGSKA (reference sequence).

The chain carries TRBV7-9 and TRBJ2-7, with 8 bases fitting TRBD2. The junction had 11 bases not matched to a gene; V was cut back by 3 bases and J by 7 bases. In germline, CDR1 is SEHNR, CDR2 FQNEAQ (reference sequence). This CDR3 comprises 15 residues. The chain's CDR3 is CASSFREGGMEEQYF. CDR3 nucleotides: TGTGCCAGCAGCTTCCGGGAGGGGGGGATGGAGGAGCAGTACTTC.

This clonotype has at least ten counts. V gene TRBV27 combines with J gene TRBJ2-1; no reliable D call. The V gene lost 0 bases and the J gene lost 8 bases, with 14 bases spanning the gap. The CDR3 is made up of 15 amino acids. Germline V lookup: CDR1 MNHEY, CDR2 SMNVEV (reference sequence). The CDR3 region is CASSLSLRKYHEQFF. In nucleotides, the CDR3 is TGTGCCAGCAGTTTATCCCTCCGTAAATACCATGAGCAGTTCTTC.

This clonotype was counted many times. This rearrangement joins TRBV28 to TRBJ1-3; D remains unclear. The V end lost 3 bases, the J end lost 0 bases, and 9 bases lay between the germline ends. The CDR3 is made up of 15 amino acids. Germline values: CDR1 MDHEN, CDR2 SYDVKM. The CDR3 DNA follows: TGTGCCAGCAGTTTTCTCCTAAACTCTGGAAACACCATATATTTT. Residues: CASSFLLNSGNTIYF.

This clonotype was counted between two and nine times. This chain links TRBV20-1 with TRBJ2-7; 7 nucleotides align to TRBD1. CDR1 DFQATT and CDR2 SNEGSKA come from the germline V gene (reference sequence). This CDR3 region has 14 residues. The V segment lost 0 bases and the J segment 4 bases; nucleotides outside the gene matches: 6. The CDR3 nucleotides read TGCAGTGCTAGAGAACCGACAGGGAGATACGAGCAGTACTTC. Its protein is CSAREPTGRYEQYF.

This clonotype has just a few counts. The chain is built from TRBV28 and TRBJ2-1; D is possibly TRBD1 or TRBD2 (6 bases each). Trimming took off 8 bases at V and 1 base at J, with 15 bases between the two ends. CDR1 MDHEN and CDR2 SYDVKM come from the germline V gene. The CDR3 length is 15 residues. The CDR3 region has the DNA TGTGCCAGCCTTCCCCGGGGGCCGTCCTACAATGAGCAGTTCTTC. This encodes CASLPRGPSYNEQFF.

In its sample, this clonotype was seen a few times. V gene TRBV7-9 combines with J gene TRBJ2-1; weak D call: TRBD2 (6 bases). V was pared by 6 bases and J by 2 bases, with 14 bases between. This CDR3 comprises 15 residues. Germline V gene lookup returns CDR1 SEHNR and CDR2 FQNEAQ (reference sequence). For the CDR3, the DNA is TGTGCCAGCAGTCCATGGAGGGGTACCTACAATGAGCAGTTCTTC. It yields the protein CASSPWRGTYNEQFF.

This clonotype has at least ten counts. This rearrangement joins TRBV19 to TRBJ1-5; unclear D gene. Trimming removed 1 base at V and 0 bases at J, with 7 bases between. Germline CDR1 LNHDA, CDR2 SQIVND (reference sequence). This CDR3 is built from 15 residues. For the CDR3, the DNA is TGTGCCAGTAGTATAGCGACTCATAGCAATCAGCCCCAGCATTTT. This translates into CASSIATHSNQPQHF.

This clonotype was found many times. This chain uses TRBV5-4 with TRBJ2-3, with 10 positions matching TRBD2. The CDR3 loop spans 16 amino acids. Germline CDR1 and CDR2: SGHNT and YYREEE (reference sequence). V shed 4 bases and J 3 bases; nucleotides not matched to a gene: 8. The CDR3 sequence is CASSLGLAVVTDTQYF. CDR3 nucleotide sequence: TGTGCCAGCAGCCTTGGACTAGCGGTAGTGACAGATACGCAGTATTTT. Combining the CDR3 with reference TRBV5-4 and TRBJ2-3 gives the whole variable domain ETGVTQSPTHLIKTRGQQVTLRCSSQSGHNTVSWYQQALGQGPQFIFQYYREEENGRGNFPPRFSGLQFPNYSSELNVNALELDDSALYLCASSLGLAVVTDTQYFGPGTRLTVL.

This clonotype was seen repeatedly, ten times or more. For the CDR3, the DNA is TGTGCCAGCAGCGGAACAGGGCGTTTGGGCAATGAGCAGTTCTTC. It translates to CASSGTGRLGNEQFF. The J gene is TRBJ2-1, the V gene TRBV7-8; a possible D gene is TRBD1 (6 bases). CDR1 SGHVS and CDR2 FQNEAQ come from the germline V gene. Trimming stripped 5 bases from V and 6 bases from J, with 17 bases between. CDR3 length: 15 amino acids. The complete variable domain, with remaining parts taken from reference TRBV7-8 and TRBJ2-1, reads GAGVSQSPRYKVAKRGQDVALRCDPISGHVSLFWYQQALGQGPEFLTYFQNEAQLDKSGLPSDRFFAERPEGSVSTLKIQRTQQEDSAVYLCASSGTGRLGNEQFFGPGTRLTVL.

In its sample, this clonotype was seen many times. The chain joins TRBV7-9 to TRBJ2-1, with 8 nucleotides matching TRBD1. The germline V gene has CDR1 SEHNR and CDR2 FQNEAQ (reference sequence). This CDR3 is built from 13 residues. With 4 bases clipped from V and 5 bases from J, the junction kept 1 base outside the gene matches. CDR3 protein: CASSSDRDNEQFF. DNA of the CDR3: TGTGCCAGCAGCTCGGACAGGGACAATGAGCAGTTCTTC.

This clonotype has at least ten counts. J is TRBJ1-5 and V is TRBV5-1; the D is unclear. This CDR3 has 15 amino acids. Trimming stripped 0 bases from V and 2 bases from J, with 9 bases between. The germline CDR1 and CDR2 sequences are SGHRS and YFSETQ. The CDR3 region has the DNA TGCGCCAGCAGCTTGGTCCCCGGGGGCAATCAGCCCCAGCATTTT. It encodes CASSLVPGGNQPQHF.

This clonotype was observed a handful of times. V and J are TRBV20-1 and TRBJ2-2, with D tentatively TRBD2 (5 bases). V lost 3 bases and J lost 7, with 24 bases in between. The germline CDR1 and CDR2 sequences are DFQATT and SNEGSKA (reference sequence). The CDR3 loop spans 17 amino acids. The chain's CDR3 is CSASPGGGARRVGELFF. The CDR3 bases are TGCAGTGCTAGCCCCGGTGGAGGCGCTCGAAGGGTCGGGGAGCTGTTTTTT.

This clonotype was observed many times. CDR3 protein: CSATGTSGETQYF. The CDR3 DNA reads as TGCAGTGCTACCGGGACTAGCGGAGAGACCCAGTACTTC. This chain connects TRBV20-1 to TRBJ2-5; 11 nucleotides line up with TRBD2. The CDR3 is 13 residues long. V trimming: 4 bases; J trimming: 4 bases; junction bases outside the gene matches: 2. Looked up from germline, CDR1 is DFQATT and CDR2 is SNEGSKA (reference sequence).

The genes are TRBV12-3 or TRBV12-4 and TRBJ1-1, with D possibly being TRBD1 (5 bases). This CDR3 contains 15 residues. Trimming stripped 8 bases from V and 0 bases from J, with 16 bases between. CDR3 sequence reads: CASQSIKGMNTEAFF. The CDR3 nucleotides read TGTGCCAGCCAGTCCATAAAGGGGATGAACACTGAAGCTTTCTTT.

Many counts were recorded for this clonotype. The gene calls are TRBV19 and TRBJ2-3, with TRBD2 matching 11 bases. The junction had 3 bases not matched to a gene; V was cut back by 3 bases and J by 1 base. Germline V gene lookup returns CDR1 LNHDA and CDR2 SQIVND (reference sequence). CDR3 size: 16 residues. This chain's CDR3 is CASSIKLAGGTDTQYF. The DNA for the CDR3 is TGTGCCAGTAGTATCAAACTAGCGGGAGGCACAGATACGCAGTATTTT.

This clonotype was seen many times. The V call is TRBV5-5, the J call TRBJ1-1; D may be TRBD1 (5 bases). Trimming cost V 1 base and J 1 base, with 8 bases left between them. CDR3 length: 14 amino acids. Germline values: CDR1 SGHKS, CDR2 YYEKEE (reference sequence). For the CDR3, the DNA is TGTGCCAGCAGCTTGAATGGGGCGAACACTGAAGCTTTCTTT. This gives the protein CASSLNGANTEAFF.

This clonotype was recorded many times. This chain joins TRBV7-2 and TRBJ2-3, with 16 nucleotides matching TRBD2. V dropped 4 bases and J dropped 3; count of bases not matched to a gene: 16. CDR1 and CDR2 (germline): SGHTA, FQGNSA. CDR3 size: 21 residues. Here the CDR3 reads CASSSFLTGLAGGTRTDTQYF. The CDR3 DNA reads as TGTGCCAGCAGCTCGTTCCTTACGGGACTAGCGGGGGGGACTCGGACAGATACGCAGTATTTT. Full variable domain (rest looked up from reference TRBV7-2 and TRBJ2-3): GAGVSQSPSNKVTEKGKDVELRCDPISGHTALYWYRQSLGQGLEFLIYFQGNSAPDKSGLPSDRFSAERTGGSVSTLTIQRTQQEDSAVYLCASSSFLTGLAGGTRTDTQYFGPGTRLTVL.

The table lists this clonotype with a few counts. This chain connects TRBV3-1 to TRBJ1-1; 7 nucleotides agree with TRBD1. V was pared by 6 bases and J by 1 base, with 11 bases of the junction left unmatched. CDR1 is LGHDT, CDR2 YNNKEL, per germline (reference sequence). The CDR3 spans 16 residues. CDR3 nucleotide sequence: TGTGCCAGCAGTTATACAGGGGTGGGGAAGAACACTGAAGCTTTCTTT. Its translation is CASSYTGVGKNTEAFF.

CDR3 region: CSVEGGEYYGYTF. The CDR3 nucleotides read TGCAGCGTTGAAGGGGGGGAATACTATGGCTACACCTTC. V and J are TRBV29-1 and TRBJ1-2; the D gene is possibly TRBD1 (5 bases). With 1 base removed from V and 3 bases from J, the gap between germline ends came to 9 bases. The CDR3 totals 13 residues. Looked up from germline, CDR1 is SQVTM and CDR2 is ANQGSEA. Looking up the rest from reference TRBV29-1 and TRBJ1-2 gives the full variable domain: SAVISQKPSRDICQRGTSLTIQCQVDSQVTMMFWYRQQPGQSLTLIATANQGSEATYESGFVIDKFPISRPNLTFSTLTVSNMSPEDSSIYLCSVEGGEYYGYTFGSGTRLTVV.

About this clonotype: A much larger clone lies a single base off, so this may be a read error. The gene calls are TRBV4-2 and TRBJ2-7; D is uncertain. CDR1 is LGHNA and CDR2 is YNFKEQ in the germline V gene. The CDR3 is 12 amino acids. Here the CDR3 DNA reads TGTGCCAGCAGCCAAGAGGGATACGAGCAGCACTTC. Translating it yields CASSQEGYEQHF.

The rearrangement uses TRBV27 and TRBJ1-5; possible D gene TRBD1, 6 bases. Trimming removed 0 bases at V and 6 bases at J, with 9 bases between. Germline V gives CDR1 MNHEY, CDR2 SMNVEV (reference sequence). This CDR3 contains 14 residues. This CDR3 is CASSLSIRGQPQHF. The DNA for the CDR3 is TGTGCCAGCAGTTTATCGATCAGGGGTCAGCCCCAGCATTTT.

The rearrangement joins TRBV5-5 to TRBJ1-2; D possibly corresponds to TRBD1 (6 bases). V was clipped by 6 bases and J by 7 bases, with 13 bases between them. The germline CDR1 and CDR2 sequences are SGHKS and YYEKEE (reference sequence). The CDR3 is 12 residues long. The CDR3 here is CASTGTRGGYTF. In nucleotides, the CDR3 is TGTGCCAGCACCGGGACAAGGGGTGGCTACACCTTC. The complete variable domain, with remaining parts taken from reference TRBV5-5 and TRBJ1-2, reads DAGVTQSPTHLIKTRGQQVTLRCSPISGHKSVSWYQQVLGQGPQFIFQYYEKEERGRGNFPDRFSARQFPNYSSELNVNALLLGDSALYLCASTGTRGGYTFGSGTRLTVV.

The chain uses TRBV5-1 and TRBJ1-1; 9 positions match TRBD1. Trimming at V came to 4 bases and at J to 6 bases, leaving 10 bases not matched to a gene. The germline V gene encodes CDR1 SGHRS and CDR2 YFSETQ. This CDR3 comprises 15 residues. CDR3 in DNA: TGCGCCAGCAGCATCGGGCGGACAGGGGCCTCTGAAGCTTTCTTT. This sequence encodes CASSIGRTGASEAFF. The full variable domain, rest sourced from reference TRBV5-1 and TRBJ1-1, is KAGVTQTPRYLIKTRGQQVTLSCSPISGHRSVSWYQQTPGQGLQFLFEYFSETQRNKGNFPGRFSGRQFSNSRSEMNVSTLELGDSALYLCASSIGRTGASEAFFGQGTRLTVV.

Note on this clonotype: A much more abundant neighbour one base away suggests this may be a read error. The rearrangement uses TRBV20-1 and TRBJ1-1, with D possibly matching TRBD1 (5 bases). With 0 bases removed from V and 2 bases from J, the gap between germline ends came to 10 bases. This CDR3 spans 14 amino acids. Germline-derived CDR1 and CDR2 are DFQATT and SNEGSKA (reference sequence). The CDR3 region has the DNA TGCAGTGCTAGAGATCTGACAGATAACACTGAAGCTTTCTTT. Translating gives CSARDLTDNTEAFF.

This clonotype was seen many times. The genes are TRBV28 and TRBJ2-5, with D possibly matching TRBD1 (6 bases). The CDR3 length is 16 residues. Deletions cut 3 bases from V and 1 base from J, with 15 bases between. Germline values: CDR1 MDHEN, CDR2 SYDVKM. In nucleotides, the CDR3 is TGTGCCAGCAGTTTGATCATTCAGGGGCGCCAAGAGACCCAGTACTTC. It translates to CASSLIIQGRQETQYF.

This clonotype was recorded at least ten times. This chain joins TRBV20-1 and TRBJ1-1; D gene uncertain. V was pared by 2 bases and J by 4 bases, with 14 bases between. Germline V gives CDR1 DFQATT, CDR2 SNEGSKA (reference sequence). The CDR3 consists of 14 residues. CDR3 bases: TGCAGTGCTAGATCCGGGCCTCCGGGCACTGAAGCTTTCTTT. This gives the protein CSARSGPPGTEAFF.

This rearrangement joins TRBV12-3 or TRBV12-4 to TRBJ2-1; TRBD2 matches 13 bases. The J segment lost 7 bases and the V segment lost 0 bases, leaving 3 bases of the junction unmatched. There are 16 residues in the CDR3. The CDR3 DNA is TGTGCCAGCAGTTTAGCAGCGACTAGCGGGGGGAATGAGCAGTTCTTC. Encoded protein: CASSLAATSGGNEQFF.